This TCR beta chain was sequenced for a study of cytomegalovirus exposure and HLA in healthy donors. Study conclusions and caveats: In vitro, three CMV-associated chains proved specific for CMV antigens. Published work reported that the classifier diagnosed cytomegalovirus status with high specificity and sensitivity.

Data came from immunoSEQ multiplex PCR; TCRdb stores just in-frame clones and leaves some out. Here the sample spans roughly 330,000 clones, around 90% being singletons. With regard to this clone: Antigen: not known.

V lost 4 bases and J 2 bases, leaving 16 bases between the germline ends. The CDR3 is made up of 16 amino acids. Germline V CDR1 and CDR2: SGHNT, YYREEE (reference sequence). This receptor was identified in a woman in her thirties in good health and CMV-seropositive. This rearrangement joins TRBV5-4 to TRBJ2-1; D is unresolved. Source material: PBMCs. CDR3 loop: CASSPNSDPAYNEQFF. The DNA for the CDR3 is TGTGCCAGCAGCCCAAATTCCGACCCGGCCTACAATGAGCAGTTCTTC. The full variable domain, completed using reference TRBV5-4 and TRBJ2-1, is ETGVTQSPTHLIKTRGQQVTLRCSSQSGHNTVSWYQQALGQGPQFIFQYYREEENGRGNFPPRFSGLQFPNYSSELNVNALELDDSALYLCASSPNSDPAYNEQFFGPGTRLTVL.